This T cell receptor beta chain was recovered during a study of T cells in tumors after PD-1 blockade. For the study at large: Each patient got pembrolizumab 200 mg every 3 weeks or cemiplimab 350 mg every 2 weeks. Mean per blood sample: some 100,000 templates (roughly 21,000-270,000), about 37,000 unique clonotypes.

Tumor or blood genomic DNA was sequenced, with inputs of about 550 ng to 6,004 ng. Here immunoSEQ multiplex PCR was the method, and the copy in TCRdb shows in-frame clones only, minus some. The table shows tens of thousands of clones, with just under 80% occurring only once. Study-wide results and caveats: Some novel exhausted tumor clones appeared in pre-treatment blood, suggesting peripheral recruitment.

A word on this clone: Its antigen is not known.

V dropped 4 bases and J dropped 2 bases, with 3 bases sitting between them. Germline CDR1 reads MDHEN; CDR2 reads SYDVKM. There are 12 residues in the CDR3. This chain links TRBV28 with TRBJ1-5; no clear D gene. The specimen comprised PBMCs, sampled before anti-PD-1 treatment. This receptor was identified in a human donor with basal cell carcinoma. CDR3 sequence reads: CASSYGNQPQHF. The CDR3 region has the DNA TGTGCCAGCAGTTACGGCAATCAGCCCCAGCATTTT. The full variable domain, with the rest looked up from reference TRBV28 and TRBJ1-5, is DVKVTQSSRYLVKRTGEKVFLECVQDMDHENMFWYRQDPGLGLRLIYFSYDVKMKEKGDIPEGYSVSREKKERFSLILESASTNQTSMYLCASSYGNQPQHFGDGTRLSIL.